This entry lists 20 T cell receptor beta chains sequenced from one sample in a study of control samples from healthy donors and cancer patients. TCRdb's table, derived via immunoSEQ multiplex PCR, lists solely in-frame clones and lacks some. The table shows 110,000 or so clones, with approximately 87% occurring only once. Sample: blood. The receptors stem from a man aged 30 to 39 in good health.

The chain joins TRBV20-1 to TRBJ1-1; D is uncertain. V gave up 4 bases and J gave up 2 bases, with 5 bases separating them. This CDR3 contains 11 residues. Germline V gene lookup returns CDR1 DFQATT and CDR2 SNEGSKA (reference sequence). CDR3 in amino acids: CSATVNTEAFF. In nucleotides, the CDR3 is TGCAGTGCTACCGTAAACACTGAAGCTTTCTTT.

V usage is TRBV6-1 and J usage is TRBJ2-3, with D possibly being TRBD2 (5 bases). Trimming cost V 2 bases and J 3 bases, with 12 bases left between them. The CDR3 runs to 15 residues. Germline V gene lookup returns CDR1 MNHNS and CDR2 SASEGT. The CDR3 region is CASSERGLQTDTQYF. The CDR3 region has the DNA TGTGCCAGCAGTGAAAGAGGACTCCAAACAGATACGCAGTATTTT.

The genes are TRBV30 and TRBJ1-5; possible D gene TRBD1, 6 bases. CDR3 size: 15 residues. V dropped 0 bases and J dropped 5 bases, with 14 bases sitting between them. Germline V CDR1 and CDR2: GTSNPN, SVGIG (reference sequence). For the CDR3, the DNA is TGTGCCTGGAGTGTCGGGGGCAGTGGCTATCAGCCCCAGCATTTT. It encodes CAWSVGGSGYQPQHF.

This rearrangement joins TRBV7-8 to TRBJ2-7, with 7 bases lining up with TRBD1. Germline assignment: CDR1 SGHVS and CDR2 FQNEAQ. The trim removed 3 bases at V and 5 bases at J, leaving 10 bases unmatched. CDR3 length: 15 residues. CDR3 nucleotide sequence: TGTGCCAGCAGCTTTCGGGGACCAACAGGGGACGAGCAGTACTTC. It translates to CASSFRGPTGDEQYF.

This chain links TRBV9 with TRBJ1-4, with D uncertain. CDR1 and CDR2 from the germline V gene are SGDLS and YYNGEE. This CDR3 region has 18 residues. Trimming pared 0 bases from V and 0 bases from J, leaving 15 bases between. As DNA, the CDR3 is TGTGCCAGCAGCGTAGGAGAGACACGAATTTCAACTAATGAAAAACTGTTTTTT. The encoded protein is CASSVGETRISTNEKLFF.

This clone has just one count. The chain employs TRBV2 and TRBJ1-1; D not resolved. The germline V gene encodes CDR1 SNHLY and CDR2 FYNNEI. The CDR3 has 13 amino acids. V lost 4 bases and J 1 base, leaving 7 bases between the germline ends. In DNA, the CDR3 is TGTGCCAGCAGTGTCAATACGAACACTGAAGCTTTCTTT. It codes for CASSVNTNTEAFF. Looking up the rest from reference TRBV2 and TRBJ1-1 gives the full variable domain: EPEVTQTPSHQVTQMGQEVILRCVPISNHLYFYWYRQILGQKVEFLVSFYNNEISEKSEIFDDQFSVERPDGSNFTLKIRSTKLEDSAMYFCASSVNTNTEAFFGQGTRLTVV.

The V and J genes are TRBV7-2 and TRBJ1-1; D is uncertain. The germline CDR1 and CDR2 sequences are SGHTA and FQGNSA. This CDR3 contains 15 residues. The V gene lost 3 bases and the J gene lost 0 bases, with 11 bases spanning the gap. CDR3 sequence (DNA): TGTGCCAGCAGCTTCACCAGCGGGGTGAACACTGAAGCTTTCTTT. This sequence encodes CASSFTSGVNTEAFF.

In DNA, the CDR3 is TGTGCCAGCAGCTCCGCTGGGGGTACCTACGAGCAGTACGTC. Its translation is CASSSAGGTYEQYV. This chain connects TRBV6-6 to TRBJ2-7; D may be TRBD1 or TRBD2 (5 bases each). V lost 6 bases and J lost 2, with 14 bases in between. In germline, CDR1 is MNHNY, CDR2 SVGAGI (reference sequence). The CDR3 loop spans 14 amino acids.

The rearrangement links TRBV24-1 to TRBJ2-1; 8 nucleotides agree with TRBD2. After removal of 5 bases from V and 2 bases from J, the junction contained 1 base not matched to a gene. CDR1 is KGHDR, CDR2 SFDVKD, per germline. The CDR3 covers 14 residues. DNA for the CDR3: TGTGCCACCAGTGGGCGGGGGGCCTACAATGAGCAGTTCTTC. Translating gives CATSGRGAYNEQFF.

The rearrangement uses TRBV12-5 and TRBJ1-1, with D hard to call. This CDR3 comprises 14 residues. The V and J ends lost 3 bases and 0 bases respectively, with 8 bases between them. CDR1 LGHNT and CDR2 FRNRAP come from the germline V gene. The DNA for the CDR3 is TGTGCTAGTGGTTTAAACAGTTTGAACACTGAAGCTTTCTTT. This translates into CASGLNSLNTEAFF.

The CDR3 nucleotides are TGTGCCAGTAGTATTACTGGGGGCCCGACGAACACTGAAGCTTTCTTT. Its translation: CASSITGGPTNTEAFF. The V call is TRBV19, the J call TRBJ1-1, with D possibly TRBD1 on 6 matching bases. There are 16 residues in the CDR3. CDR1 and CDR2 (germline): LNHDA, SQIVND (reference sequence). The V and J ends lost 3 bases and 1 base respectively, with 15 bases between them.

This clone was counted only a few times. The V and J genes are TRBV5-4 and TRBJ2-2; perhaps D is TRBD1 or TRBD2 (6 bases each). Deletions cut 3 bases from V and 7 bases from J, with 16 bases between. The CDR3 has 15 residues. Per the germline V gene, CDR1 is SGHNT and CDR2 is YYREEE (reference sequence). The CDR3 here is CASSWDIGGHGELFF. The CDR3 coding sequence is TGTGCCAGCAGCTGGGACATTGGAGGGCACGGGGAGCTGTTTTTT. Together with reference TRBV5-4 and TRBJ2-2, the CDR3 gives the full variable domain: ETGVTQSPTHLIKTRGQQVTLRCSSQSGHNTVSWYQQALGQGPQFIFQYYREEENGRGNFPPRFSGLQFPNYSSELNVNALELDDSALYLCASSWDIGGHGELFFGEGSRLTVL.

This chain connects TRBV5-1 to TRBJ2-7; D might be TRBD2 (5 bases). The CDR3 sequence is 12 residues long. CDR1 and CDR2 from the germline V gene are SGHRS and YFSETQ. V lost 0 bases, J lost 5 bases, and 6 bases lay in between. The CDR3: CASSLDGDEQYV. The CDR3, as DNA: TGCGCCAGCAGCTTGGACGGGGACGAGCAGTACGTC.

CDR3 sequence: CASSQDSGTNQPQHF. As DNA, the CDR3 is TGTGCCAGCAGCCAAGATAGCGGTACCAATCAGCCCCAGCATTTT. V usage is TRBV4-2 and J usage is TRBJ1-5; D is unresolved. This CDR3 has 15 residues. CDR1 is LGHNA and CDR2 is YNFKEQ in the germline V gene. Trimming left V 0 bases short and J 3 bases short, with 9 bases between.

This chain connects TRBV19 to TRBJ2-2; D remains unclear. The germline V gene encodes CDR1 LNHDA and CDR2 SQIVND (reference sequence). Trimming took off 5 bases at V and 1 base at J, with 5 bases between the two ends. The CDR3 length is 13 residues. CDR3 protein: CASSAENTGELFF. DNA of the CDR3: TGTGCCAGTAGTGCGGAGAACACCGGGGAGCTGTTTTTT.

This clone was counted between two and nine times. The V call is TRBV12-3 or TRBV12-4, the J call TRBJ1-2; perhaps TRBD1 as D (6 bases). The CDR3 length is 11 residues. The V end lost 6 bases, the J end lost 6 bases, and 8 bases lay between the germline ends. CDR3 protein: CASSRGDGYTF. CDR3 DNA sequence: TGTGCCAGCAGCAGGGGTGATGGCTACACCTTC.

This clone was recorded a few times. The gene calls are TRBV19 and TRBJ1-1; 7 bases are shared with TRBD1. Per the germline V gene, CDR1 is LNHDA and CDR2 is SQIVND (reference sequence). The V segment lost 4 bases and the J segment 8 bases; nucleotides outside the gene matches: 13. The CDR3 sequence is 15 residues long. The CDR3 sequence is CASSTSAVQTGEAFF. The DNA of the CDR3 is TGTGCCAGTAGTACCTCCGCCGTGCAGACAGGGGAAGCTTTCTTT.

J is TRBJ1-1 and V is TRBV11-3, with 8 bases matching TRBD1. J gave up 5 bases and V 5 bases, and 10 bases lay outside the gene matches. CDR1 and CDR2 from the germline V gene are SGHNT and YENEEA. The CDR3 spans 15 residues. The CDR3 nucleotides read TGTGCCAGCAGCCCCGGACAGGGTTCTTTTACTGAAGCTTTCTTT. The encoded protein is CASSPGQGSFTEAFF. The whole variable domain, filled in from reference TRBV11-3 and TRBJ1-1, reads EAGVVQSPRYKIIEKKQPVAFWCNPISGHNTLYWYLQNLGQGPELLIRYENEEAVDDSQLPKDRFSAERLKGVDSTLKIQPAELGDSAVYLCASSPGQGSFTEAFFGQGTRLTVV.

This clone was observed a single time. The CDR3 reads CASSQDPGQLLYF. DNA for the CDR3: TGCGCCAGCAGCCAAGATCCGGGACAACTCCTATACTTC. The chain recombines TRBV4-1 with TRBJ2-7; TRBD1 is a possible D gene (6 bases). Germline V gene lookup returns CDR1 MGHRA and CDR2 YSYEKL. This CDR3 is 13 amino acids long. Trimming removed 0 bases from V and 13 bases from J, with 16 bases in between.

This clone was counted a few times. Other DNA sequences in the same sample also yield this CDR3. This chain uses TRBV30 with TRBJ1-5, with D tentatively TRBD1 (5 bases). Germline V gene sequence: CDR1 GTSNPN, CDR2 SVGIG (reference sequence). The CDR3 runs 13 residues. V lost 1 base to trimming and J lost 1 base, with 5 bases between them. For the CDR3, the DNA is TGTGCCTGGAGTGGGGACAGCAATCAGCCCCAGCATTTT. Translating gives CAWSGDSNQPQHF.